This T cell receptor (beta chain) was found in a study of blood T cell repertoires in COVID-19 (dated by TCRdb to about 2020). Describing the broader study: The collaborator samples originated in the United States, Italy and Spain and spanned the acute and convalescent phases of COVID-19. Deeply sampled blood TCRbeta repertoires from subjects exposed to, actively infected with, or recovered from COVID-19 were included in the dataset. The repertoires were released in a freely available public database meant as a resource for research on the immune response to SARS-CoV-2. The samples were drawn from the first 160 participants of the ongoing ImmuneRACE study and from 1,254 subjects provided by 6 global collaborators. The prospective study material was composed of cDNA or gDNA derived from T cells, B-cell-depleted T cells, or PBMCs. HLA class I and class II types, where available, came from metadata supplied by the sample provider rather than from assay-based typing. A de-identified subject ID, COVID-19 status, age in years and sex were almost always included in the sample metadata.

Points on this clone: Its antigen is not yet known. Base qualities were left out, and no much larger clone turns up one base away.

Collaborating institutions collected whole blood in K2EDTA tubes following their own protocols. For TCRbeta analysis, collaborators shipped samples as frozen whole blood, isolated PBMCs, or DNA extracted from either of those sample types. The CDR3 goes from the cysteine to the phenylalanine over 13 residues. The read is trimmed to its CDR3 DNA, 39 bases read in frame from base 1. V loses 6 bases at its end and J loses 5 bases; junction bases beyond the gene matches: 4. Reading the germline V gene gives CDR1 SNHLY and CDR2 FYNNEI. TCRbeta CDR3 regions were amplified from genomic DNA using the immunoSEQ Assay, a bias-controlled multiplex PCR. On the study's bioinformatics: The number of nucleated cells in each sample was estimated by amplification of reference gene primers within the assay. Sequence reads were collapsed and filtered to measure the absolute abundance of every unique TCRbeta CDR3 rearrangement. For each sample, productive Simpson clonality was calculated as the square root of Simpson's diversity index over productive rearrangements. In TCRdb, the immuneACCESS table is reduced to in-frame sequences with V and J assigned. These tables do not hold every clone; where another copy was compared, an unresolved V gene accounts for under half, and the others remain unexplained. The D gene and trimming were derived from the DNA, and the V and J assignments and clone size from that table. A total of some 290,000 clones appear in this sample, 81% of them only once. The ten most abundant clones make up around 3.2% of the sample.

Points the paper makes about the study in general: How much clinical and demographic metadata was included differed by source and by participant, and the metadata was provided uncurated.

This sequence originates from a woman aged 55-69 years with active or convalescent COVID-19. The chain links TRBV2 with TRBJ2-1; 7 bases in the middle match TRBD2. Sequenced sample: peripheral blood. The nucleotides read TGTGCCAGCAGAGGACTAGTCAACAATGAGCAGTTCTTC. The encoded protein is CASRGLVNNEQFF.